Presented here are 24 T cell receptor beta chains from one specimen sequenced in a study of Graves' ophthalmopathy and Graves' hyperthyroidism. As the template, RNA transcripts were used to amplify TCR beta CDR3 regions. First-round RT-PCR used HTBI primers; second-round multiplex PCR followed. MiXCR, applied by TCRdb to the multiplex PCR reads, yields one record per CDR3 protein. The sample has 500,000 to 700,000 distinct CDR3 sequences; roughly 20% are singletons. Sequenced: peripheral blood. The origin of the receptors is a woman aged 18-30 years with stable Graves' hyperthyroidism. Some clones in this sample may be carry-over from other donors' samples.

This clonotype appeared many times. The chain uses TRBV7-3 and TRBJ1-1, with D perhaps matching TRBD1 (5 bases). This CDR3 contains 16 residues. V shed 5 bases and J shed 1 base, with 17 bases lying between them. Per germline, CDR1 SGHTA and CDR2 FQGTGA. CDR3 bases: TGTGCCAGCAGCCTCCATACAGGCAATCCGAACACTGAAGCTTTCTTT. Translated: CASSLHTGNPNTEAFF.

This clonotype appeared many times. The chain carries TRBV6-1 and TRBJ2-7; the D is unclear. The V end was cut by 2 bases, the J end by 3 bases, with 8 bases between. The CDR3 runs 13 residues. Germline V gene sequence: CDR1 MNHNS, CDR2 SASEGT. In DNA form, the CDR3 reads TGTGCCAGCAGTGAATTCAAGGGCTACGAGCAGTACTTC. Protein sequence: CASSEFKGYEQYF.

This chain connects TRBV6-5 to TRBJ2-7; the match to TRBD1 covers 10 bases. J lost 4 bases, V lost 0 bases, and 6 bases had no gene match. Germline lookup yields CDR1 MNHEY and CDR2 SVGAGI. The CDR3 is 16 amino acids. CDR3 loop: CASSYSPRDRGYEQYF. CDR3 bases: TGTGCCAGCAGTTACTCACCGCGGGACAGGGGATACGAGCAGTACTTC.

This clonotype was seen a few times. Being one base from a much bigger clone, this may be a read error. The V and J genes are TRBV12-3 or TRBV12-4 and TRBJ2-2, with D unclear. V was trimmed by 5 bases and J by 7 bases, leaving 5 bases between them. The length of the CDR3 is 11 residues. The CDR3 spells CASSTRGELFF. The CDR3 DNA reads TGTGCCAGCAGTACCCGCGGGGAGCTGTTTTTT.

This clonotype was recorded many times. J is TRBJ2-7 and V is TRBV27, with 7 nucleotides matching TRBD1. J gave up 3 bases and V 5 bases, and 7 bases lay outside the gene matches. Germline V gene lookup returns CDR1 MNHEY and CDR2 SMNVEV (reference sequence). The CDR3 is 14 residues long. The CDR3 DNA is TGTGCCAGCAGTACAGGGGACAGCCTCTACGAGCAGTACTTC. It yields the protein CASSTGDSLYEQYF.

This clonotype was detected only once. The rearrangement links TRBV12-3 or TRBV12-4 to TRBJ2-5, with a tentative D call TRBD1 (5 bases). V was clipped by 5 bases and J by 5 bases, with 18 bases between them. There are 15 residues in the CDR3. CDR3 region: CASSLTGQLGETQYF. The CDR3 DNA reads as TGTGCCAGCAGTCTCACTGGACAACTGGGGGAGACCCAGTACTTC.

The gene calls are TRBV10-2 and TRBJ2-7, with D possibly matching TRBD1 (5 bases). Trimming shortened V by 4 bases and J by 4 bases, and 8 bases separated the two germline ends. The CDR3 has 12 residues. Germline V gene sequence: CDR1 WSHSY, CDR2 SAAADI. The CDR3 region has the DNA TGCGCCAGCAGTGCGAAGGGGTACGAGCAGTACTTC. It yields the protein CASSAKGYEQYF.

Ten or more counts support this clonotype. The CDR3 sequence: CASSYSGEIGYTF. The CDR3 nucleotides read TGTGCCAGCAGTTATTCAGGGGAGATTGGCTACACCTTC. This chain links TRBV6-5 with TRBJ1-2; perhaps TRBD1 as D (6 bases). CDR1 and CDR2 (germline): MNHEY, SVGAGI. Trimming left V 3 bases short and J 7 bases short, with 12 bases between. The CDR3 totals 13 residues.

Ten or more counts support this clonotype. This chain links TRBV9 with TRBJ1-2; weak D call: TRBD1 (5 bases). This CDR3 spans 13 amino acids. Germline V gene lookup returns CDR1 SGDLS and CDR2 YYNGEE. Trimming removed 3 bases at V and 8 bases at J, with 14 bases between. DNA of the CDR3: TGTGCCAGCAGCGAAGGGCAGGGTAGAGGCTACACCTTC. It encodes CASSEGQGRGYTF.

There are many counts of this clonotype. CDR3 nucleotide sequence: TGTGCTAGTGGTTTGGGATATGGCTACACCTTC. It yields the protein CASGLGYGYTF. The genes are TRBV12-5 and TRBJ1-2; D uncertain. The CDR3 contains 11 residues. CDR1 is LGHNT, CDR2 FRNRAP, per germline. With 1 base removed from V and 5 bases from J, the gap between germline ends came to 2 bases.

Many counts were recorded for this clonotype. The chain couples TRBV11-2 to TRBJ2-7, with 7 bases lining up with TRBD1. There are 13 residues in the CDR3. Unmatched junction bases numbered 7, after V lost 5 bases and J lost 6 bases. From germline, CDR1 is SGHAT and CDR2 FQNNGV. Written as DNA, the CDR3 is TGTGCCAGCAGCCCCCGGCCAGGGGGCGAGCAGTACTTC. Translated, it gives CASSPRPGGEQYF. Combining the CDR3 with reference TRBV11-2 and TRBJ2-7 gives the whole variable domain EAGVAQSPRYKIIEKRQSVAFWCNPISGHATLYWYQQILGQGPKLLIQFQNNGVVDDSQLPKDRFSAERLKGVDSTLKIQPAKLEDSAVYLCASSPRPGGEQYFGPGTRLTVT.

This clonotype was observed at least ten times. The V gene is TRBV7-2, the J gene TRBJ2-7; the D gene is possibly TRBD2 (6 bases). Per germline, CDR1 SGHTA and CDR2 FQGNSA. V lost 2 bases and J lost 3, with 14 bases in between. The CDR3 covers 15 residues. CDR3: CASSLTSGLRYEQYF. The CDR3 DNA reads TGTGCCAGCAGCTTAACTTCGGGACTCCGCTACGAGCAGTACTTC. Combining the CDR3 with reference TRBV7-2 and TRBJ2-7 gives the whole variable domain GAGVSQSPSNKVTEKGKDVELRCDPISGHTALYWYRQSLGQGLEFLIYFQGNSAPDKSGLPSDRFSAERTGGSVSTLTIQRTQQEDSAVYLCASSLTSGLRYEQYFGPGTRLTVT.

The gene calls are TRBV12-3 or TRBV12-4 and TRBJ1-2; TRBD1 agrees at 8 bases. With V trimmed by 5 bases and J by 3 bases, 5 bases remained unmatched. This CDR3 has 14 residues. This chain's CDR3 is CASSERTGHYGYTF. In nucleotides, the CDR3 is TGTGCCAGCAGTGAGAGGACAGGGCACTATGGCTACACCTTC.

In this sample, this clonotype turned up many times. The rearrangement uses TRBV2 and TRBJ1-5, with D possibly matching TRBD1 (6 bases). V was clipped by 6 bases and J by 3 bases, with 9 bases between them. The CDR3 runs 13 residues. Per the germline V gene, CDR1 is SNHLY and CDR2 is FYNNEI. The CDR3 here is CASRRQDNQPQHF. The CDR3 region has the DNA TGTGCCAGCAGGAGACAGGACAATCAGCCCCAGCATTTT.

This clonotype was recorded many times. The CDR3 bases are TGCAGTGCGGATGACTCCGGGACTAGCGAGACCCAGTACTTC. It yields the protein CSADDSGTSETQYF. The V gene is TRBV20-1, the J gene TRBJ2-5; TRBD2 aligns across 9 bases. The CDR3 length is 14 residues. Germline assignment: CDR1 DFQATT and CDR2 SNEGSKA (reference sequence). Trimming at V came to 6 bases and at J to 5 bases, leaving 10 bases not matched to a gene.

This clonotype came up many times. This chain joins TRBV28 and TRBJ2-7; 7 bases are a match to TRBD2. Germline CDR1 reads MDHEN; CDR2 reads SYDVKM. The junction had 16 bases not matched to a gene; V was cut back by 7 bases and J by 7 bases. This CDR3 has 15 residues. The CDR3 region is CASTSRGEGRVEQYF. In DNA form, the CDR3 reads TGTGCCAGCACCTCACGGGGGGAGGGCCGGGTGGAGCAGTACTTC.

This clonotype was seen more than once but under ten times. The chain uses TRBV18 and TRBJ1-2; TRBD1 might be the D (6 bases). With 6 bases removed from V and 7 bases from J, the gap between germline ends came to 21 bases. The CDR3 length is 15 residues. CDR1 and CDR2 (germline): KGHSH, LQKENI. CDR3 DNA sequence: TGTGCCAGCTCTCTCAAGCCCGGACAGAGGAGTGGCTACACCTTC. It yields the protein CASSLKPGQRSGYTF.

This clonotype occurred many times. The V and J genes are TRBV28 and TRBJ1-2; D gene ambiguous. CDR1 is MDHEN and CDR2 is SYDVKM in the germline V gene. Trimming pared 2 bases from V and 2 bases from J, leaving 18 bases between. The CDR3 is made up of 17 amino acids. The CDR3 region is CASSLGVWGASNYGYTF. For the CDR3, the DNA is TGTGCCAGCAGTTTAGGAGTCTGGGGAGCCTCGAACTATGGCTACACCTTC.

This clonotype has more than one count but fewer than ten. This chain links TRBV28 with TRBJ1-1; TRBD1 matches at 10 bases. Germline assignment: CDR1 MDHEN and CDR2 SYDVKM. The junction had 8 bases not matched to a gene; V was cut back by 3 bases and J by 7 bases. The CDR3 consists of 15 residues. CDR3 nucleotides: TGTGCCAGCAGTTTTCGTGACAGGGGGCGTGATGAAGCTTTCTTT. Protein product: CASSFRDRGRDEAFF.

This clonotype has a count of ten or more. The chain carries TRBV6-5 and TRBJ1-1; D not certain. Germline V gene lookup returns CDR1 MNHEY and CDR2 SVGAGI. The V and J ends lost 7 bases and 0 bases respectively, with 15 bases between them. The CDR3 has 15 residues. CDR3 coding DNA: TGTGCCAGCACCCCCGGGTACAGAATGAACACTGAAGCTTTCTTT. Translation gives CASTPGYRMNTEAFF.

Many counts were recorded for this clonotype. V gene TRBV6-2 or TRBV6-3 combines with J gene TRBJ1-5, with 8 bases lining up with TRBD1. J was trimmed by 3 bases and V by 4 bases; bases with no gene match: 5. The CDR3 is made up of 15 amino acids. Germline CDR1 MNHEY, CDR2 SVGEGT. CDR3 coding DNA: TGTGCCAGCAGTTCGGACAGGGCTTTCAATCAGCCCCAGCATTTT. This translates into CASSSDRAFNQPQHF.

The rearrangement links TRBV12-3 or TRBV12-4 to TRBJ1-2; 8 nucleotides align to TRBD1. The V gene end was trimmed by 5 bases and the J gene end by 4 bases; junction bases not matched to a gene: 6. The CDR3 loop spans 14 amino acids. CDR3 sequence: CASSTHGTGYGYTF. Here the CDR3 DNA reads TGTGCCAGCAGTACACATGGGACAGGCTATGGCTACACCTTC.

The rearrangement links TRBV9 to TRBJ2-2; TRBD2 matches at 10 bases. Trimming removed 3 bases from V and 0 bases from J; junction bases left unmatched: 14. CDR3 size: 20 residues. In germline, CDR1 is SGDLS, CDR2 YYNGEE. The CDR3 is CASSDPLPAGGFANTGELFF. As DNA, the CDR3 is TGTGCCAGCAGCGACCCCCTTCCAGCGGGGGGGTTCGCGAACACCGGGGAGCTGTTTTTT.

This clonotype was recorded many times. V usage is TRBV15 and J usage is TRBJ1-3, with D possibly TRBD1 on 5 matching bases. Trimming pared 1 base from V and 6 bases from J, leaving 19 bases between. Germline V gives CDR1 LNHNV, CDR2 YYDKDF (reference sequence). The CDR3 loop spans 17 amino acids. The CDR3: CATSRGTGYFEENTIYF. In DNA, the CDR3 is TGTGCCACCAGCAGAGGTACAGGATATTTCGAGGAAAACACCATATATTTT.